The T cell receptor (beta chain) under discussion was sequenced for a study of shared clonotypes between healthy human individuals (dated by TCRdb to 2020 to 2021). The study in broad terms: Two women and a few men aged 18 to 49 years were included in the cohort. For each donor, CD4 naive and CD4 memory were each run on three plates, CD8 naive on two plates, and CD8 memory on one plate. To estimate repertoire size and how much clonotypes are shared between individuals, the study performed deep sequencing of blood TCR repertoires from about five healthy adults. Different laboratories and diverse techniques were used to prepare libraries and sequence TCR repertoires, to increase sequencing depth and limit assay-specific biases. Each donor's leukapheresis produced roughly between roughly 0.9 and 9 billion PBMCs. The investigation overall reported the following: Because the study included a small number of donors, the genetic and exposure-history diversity represented was limited. Even with the large sequencing depth, rarefaction of the sorted-subset datasets indicated that sequencing was incomplete. Sampling was restricted to blood, and TCR repertoires in tissues likely differ from the TCR repertoires found in blood. Roughly 5% of naive CD4, approximately 3.7% of naive CD8, approximately 2.2% of memory CD4, and about 0.4% of memory CD8 clonotypes were shared across a few donors. Larger estimated clonotype richness was generally found for naive subsets than for memory subsets. Based on pairwise subsampling, the degree of clonotype sharing among donors was expected to be affected by sequencing depth. Higher generation probabilities were observed for clonotypes shared by all four sorted-subset donors than for non-shared clonotypes.

CD8 naive samples consisted of CD45RO-negative cells that were positively selected for CCR7, yielding a CD45RA+CCR7+ population without TemRA cells. Donors were healthy HIV-negative adults with no recently reported acute infections or vaccinations. Every donor was a Caucasian adult living in Nashville, Tennessee, USA. Blood was obtained by leukapheresis, after which PBMCs were separated by Ficoll-Histopaque density gradient centrifugation and cryopreserved in liquid nitrogen vapor phase. Purity and quantity of every magnetically sorted T cell population were checked by analytical flow cytometry. Genomic DNA was isolated from each sorted fraction and quantified by UV absorbance on a Nanodrop 2000c. About this clone: Its antigen remains undetermined. One base away there is no much larger clone; base qualities are not given.

Germline trimming amounts to 1 base on V and 1 base on J, with 9 as the count of junction bases outside the gene matches. Measured from the cysteine to the phenylalanine, the CDR3 is 17 residues long. Of the read, only the CDR3 DNA is kept; its 51 bases are in frame from base 1. CDR1 is given as LNHDA and CDR2 as SQIVND, both from the germline V gene (reference sequence). TCR CDR3 regions were amplified from genomic DNA by multiplex PCR using the deep immunoSEQ assay. Genomic DNA extracted from each cell subset was distributed evenly over all wells of several immunoSEQ 96-well plates, and each plate served as one replicate. For sorted subsets, each replicate PCR was loaded with about 0.2 ug genomic DNA, equivalent to 25,000 to 30,000 T cell genomes. The purified libraries were quantified using a Qubit 3.0 fluorometer, sized with a Bioanalyzer 2100, and then quantified again using the KAPA Library Quantification kit. Each immunoSEQ 96-well plate was sequenced on its own single-read 150-cycle Illumina NextSeq 550 flow cell. As for the authors' bioinformatics: Because the immunoSEQ output included only junctional sequences and no quality scores, the filtering could not be the same as the filtering used for full-length reads. Sequences were annotated with PyIR, a Python wrapper for IgBLAST v1.9, and V/J genes and CDR3 were assigned using IMGT germline references. Reads with weak V/J assignments (E-value above 1e-6), missing CDR3, stop codons, out-of-frame junctions, or ambiguous translated residues were removed. V3J clonotypes were defined by identical inferred V gene, J gene, and CDR3 amino acid sequence. Percentage overlap between repertoires was computed as shared unique clonotypes divided by the size of the smaller repertoire. Three approaches were used to assess repertoire richness: RTK rarefaction, the Chao1 estimator, and Recon v2.1 estimates of unobserved clonotypes. OLGA was used to compute generation probabilities for all TCRbeta clonotypes that the gDNA method yielded from a handful of donors. Drawn from immuneACCESS, this table holds only the in-frame rearrangements with V and J called that TCRdb kept. Clones are partly lost; checked studies trace under half to an unresolved V gene and leave the rest unexplained. V and J calls and clone size come straight from that table; D and trimming were deduced from the DNA. The sample records about 2 million clones, about 95% of which are singletons. The top ten clonotypes cover 0.9% to 1.4% of the sample.

The sample was naive CD8+ T cells sorted from blood. Taken with the paper, the label for cell subset or site translates to: CD45RA+CCR7+. The sequence came from a man aged 18 to 30 in good health. The sequence is built from TRBV19 and TRBJ1-1; 7 central nucleotides agree with TRBD1. The CDR3 protein is CASSIGDREGSNTEAFF. The base sequence is TGTGCCAGTAGTATAGGCGACAGGGAAGGTTCGAACACTGAAGCTTTCTTT. The full variable domain, completed from the reference TRBV19 and TRBJ1-1 proteins outside the CDR3, reads DGGITQSPKYLFRKEGQNVTLSCEQNLNHDAMYWYRQDPGQGLRLIYYSQIVNDFQKGDIAEGYSVSREKKESFPLTVTSAQKNPTAFYLCASSIGDREGSNTEAFFGQGTRLTVV.